This TCR beta chain comes out of a study of T cell clusters in autoimmune cytopenias. Points from the study as a whole: No cluster-lack signature appeared between secondary cytopenia and chronic lymphocytic leukemia patients, apparently due to lymphoma masking.

One tube held mixed TRB-A and TRB-B primer pools for touch-down PCR. TCRdb reprocessed the multiplex PCR reads and reports one entry per CDR3 protein, with no DNA. This sample lists 1,500 to 2,000 distinct CDR3 sequences; its ten largest clones have over 5.5%. Each sample's input was around 250 ng genomic DNA, approximately 37,500 genome equivalents. This clonotype is medium-sized by frequency. Antigen specificity is unknown. The CDR3 spans 16 residues. Germline V lookup: CDR1 KGHSH, CDR2 LQKENI. The sample was peripheral blood. The J gene is TRBJ2-7, the V gene TRBV18; TCRdb picks TRBD1, but there is no DNA to check that call. The receptor's source is a human donor with an autoimmune cytopenia or autoimmune hepatitis (not recorded which). The CDR3: CASSPRTGGNSYEQYF.